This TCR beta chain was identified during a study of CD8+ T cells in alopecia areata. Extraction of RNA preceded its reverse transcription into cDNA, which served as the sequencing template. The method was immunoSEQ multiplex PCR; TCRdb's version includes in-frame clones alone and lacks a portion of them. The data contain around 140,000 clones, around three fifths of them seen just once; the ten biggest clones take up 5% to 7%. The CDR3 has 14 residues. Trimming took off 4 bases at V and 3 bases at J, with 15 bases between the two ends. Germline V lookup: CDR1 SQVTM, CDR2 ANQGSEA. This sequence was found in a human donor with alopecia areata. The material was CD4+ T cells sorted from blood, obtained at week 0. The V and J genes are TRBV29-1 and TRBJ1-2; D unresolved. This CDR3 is CSVASGLVDYGYTF. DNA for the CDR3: TGCAGCGTTGCCTCCGGGCTAGTGGACTATGGCTACACCTTC.